Each of the 9 T cell receptor beta chains below was sequenced from the same sample in a study of cytomegalovirus exposure and HLA in healthy donors. Profiling relied on immunoSEQ multiplex PCR, and the TCRdb table lists in-frame clones only, not all of them. The table has a few hundred thousand clones, approximately 90% seen once. The sample consisted of PBMCs. These receptors all stem from a woman under 30 in good health and CMV-seronegative.

This chain links TRBV15 with TRBJ2-3, with a tentative D call TRBD2 (6 bases). Germline CDR1 LNHNV, CDR2 YYDKDF (reference sequence). CDR3 length: 15 residues. V was shortened by 5 bases and J by 4 bases, with 16 bases between the two germline ends. The CDR3 DNA sequence: TGTGCCACCAGCCGGGGACTGCCCGGGCCAGATACGCAGTATTTT. Its translation: CATSRGLPGPDTQYF.

The chain is built from TRBV10-3 and TRBJ2-1; 8 bases agree with TRBD1. There are 13 residues in the CDR3. V lost 7 bases to trimming and J lost 8 bases; unmatched junction nucleotides: 7. Germline CDR1 is ENHRY and CDR2 is SYGVKD. For the CDR3, the DNA is TGTGCCATCAAGACAGGGGTTTTCGATGAGCAGTTCTTC. It codes for CAIKTGVFDEQFF.

This chain connects TRBV4-2 to TRBJ1-4; 7 positions match TRBD1. The CDR3 is made up of 16 amino acids. Germline CDR1 reads LGHNA; CDR2 reads YNFKEQ. J lost 5 bases, V lost 0 bases, and 6 bases had no gene match. CDR3 nucleotides: TGTGCCAGCAGCCAAGAAGTAGGGGGCGTGAATGAAAAACTGTTTTTT. It encodes CASSQEVGGVNEKLFF.

The chain links TRBV4-1 to TRBJ2-7; 7 bases are shared with TRBD2. Germline lookup yields CDR1 MGHRA and CDR2 YSYEKL. V shed 1 base, J shed 9 bases, and the junction held 12 bases outside the gene matches. The CDR3 has 15 amino acids. CDR3 bases: TGCGCCAGCAGCCAAGTTGGTTCAGGGAGGGTAGGGCAGTACTTC. Protein product: CASSQVGSGRVGQYF.

The rearrangement uses TRBV13 and TRBJ2-5, with 7 bases identical to TRBD2. CDR1 and CDR2 (germline): PRHDT, FYEKMQ (reference sequence). The CDR3 is made up of 14 amino acids. The V and J ends lost 7 bases and 1 base, in that order; junction bases with no gene match: 6. As DNA, the CDR3 is TGTGCCAGCACCCTGGGGGGGATCCAAGAGACCCAGTACTTC. The encoded protein is CASTLGGIQETQYF. Full variable domain (missing parts from reference TRBV13 and TRBJ2-5): AAGVIQSPRHLIKEKRETATLKCYPIPRHDTVYWYQQGPGQDPQFLISFYEKMQSDKGSIPDRFSAQQFSDYHSELNMSSLELGDSALYFCASTLGGIQETQYFGPGTRLLVL.

The chain recombines TRBV27 with TRBJ2-7; D perhaps matches TRBD2 (7 bases). CDR3 size: 13 residues. The V gene's germline CDR1 is MNHEY and CDR2 SMNVEV (reference sequence). V was shortened by 10 bases and J by 3 bases, with 16 bases between the two germline ends. The CDR3 sequence: CATAGDIGYEQYF. The CDR3 DNA reads TGTGCCACCGCGGGGGACATCGGCTACGAGCAGTACTTC.

CDR3 loop: CASGGDGTYNEQFF. DNA of the CDR3: TGTGCCAGCGGCGGGGACGGAACCTACAATGAGCAGTTCTTC. The rearrangement links TRBV27 to TRBJ2-1; D may be TRBD2 (6 bases). Germline V gives CDR1 MNHEY, CDR2 SMNVEV (reference sequence). CDR3 length equals 14 residues. Trimming pared 8 bases from V and 2 bases from J, leaving 13 bases between.

The chain carries TRBV4-2 and TRBJ2-3; 7 positions agree with TRBD2. V lost 2 bases to trimming and J lost 2 bases; unmatched junction nucleotides: 7. Per germline, CDR1 LGHNA and CDR2 YNFKEQ. The CDR3 sequence is 16 residues long. The CDR3 bases are TGTGCCAGCAGCCAACGTAGCGGGTACCTCACAGATACGCAGTATTTT. Amino acid sequence: CASSQRSGYLTDTQYF.

V usage is TRBV28 and J usage is TRBJ2-5; 11 bases match TRBD2. The CDR3 spans 16 residues. CDR1 and CDR2 from the germline V gene are MDHEN and SYDVKM. Trimming took 0 bases from V and 1 from J; bases not matched to a gene: 1. CDR3 bases: TGTGCCAGCAGTTTATGGACTAGCGGGGTCCAAGAGACCCAGTACTTC. This gives the protein CASSLWTSGVQETQYF.